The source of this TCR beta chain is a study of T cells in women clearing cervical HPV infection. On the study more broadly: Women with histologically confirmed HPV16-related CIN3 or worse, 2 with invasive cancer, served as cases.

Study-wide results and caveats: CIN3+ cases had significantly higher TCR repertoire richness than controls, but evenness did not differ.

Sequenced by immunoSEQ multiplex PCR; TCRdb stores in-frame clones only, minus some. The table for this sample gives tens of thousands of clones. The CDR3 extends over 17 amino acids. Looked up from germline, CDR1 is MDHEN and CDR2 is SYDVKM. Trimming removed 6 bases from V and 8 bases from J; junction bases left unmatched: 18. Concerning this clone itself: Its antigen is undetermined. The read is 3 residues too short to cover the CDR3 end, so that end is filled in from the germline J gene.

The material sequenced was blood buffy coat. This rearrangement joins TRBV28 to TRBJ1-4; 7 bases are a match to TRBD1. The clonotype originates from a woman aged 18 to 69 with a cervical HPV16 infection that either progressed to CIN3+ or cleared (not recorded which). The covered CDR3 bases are TGTGCCAGCAGAGGGACGGTAAGGGGGCGGGAAAAAGAAAAA. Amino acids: CASRGTVRGREKEK. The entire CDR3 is CASRGTVRGREKEKLFF.